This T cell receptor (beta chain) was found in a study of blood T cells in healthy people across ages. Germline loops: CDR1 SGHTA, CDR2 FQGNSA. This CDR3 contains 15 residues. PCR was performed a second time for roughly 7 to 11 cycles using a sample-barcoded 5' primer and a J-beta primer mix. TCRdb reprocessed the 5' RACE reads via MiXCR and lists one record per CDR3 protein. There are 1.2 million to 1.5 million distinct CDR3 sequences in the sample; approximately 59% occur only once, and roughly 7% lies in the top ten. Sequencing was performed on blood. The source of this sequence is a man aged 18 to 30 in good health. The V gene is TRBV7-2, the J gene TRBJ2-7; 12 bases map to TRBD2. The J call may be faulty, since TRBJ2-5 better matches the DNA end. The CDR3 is CASRETSGGGETQYF. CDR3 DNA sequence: TGTGCCAGCAGGGAGACTAGCGGGGGAGGGGAGACCCAGTACTTC.